This entry concerns a single T cell receptor beta chain. Its antigen is still unknown. The data were obtained in a study of Ad26.COV2.S vaccination and SARS-CoV-2 variants. Per germline, CDR1 MGHRA and CDR2 YSYEKL. CDR3 size: 16 residues. Unmatched junction bases numbered 5, after V lost 4 bases and J lost 5 bases. Treatment specified: roughly 18 received Ad26.COV2.S at low or high dose, single or two shots; roughly 5 received placebo; per-sample allocation not given. Day 63 after the first vaccine or placebo injection was the time point for sampling. Within Boston, the person who donated was an adult of 18-55 years. Vaccination employed an Ad26 vector expressing the Wuhan-strain SARS-CoV-2 spike. The study, taken as a whole, reports: Quantification of TCR breadth and depth may have yielded underestimates of total T cell responses. Recipients given vaccine exceeded placebo recipients in spike-specific TCR breadth.

The method was immunoSEQ multiplex PCR; TCRdb's version includes in-frame clones alone and lacks a portion of them. The data show about 370,000 clones, roughly nine tenths seen once. This chain joins TRBV4-1 and TRBJ2-5; TRBD2 matches at 15 bases. The sequence came from a person between 18 and 65 years old who received the Ad26.COV2.S COVID-19 vaccine or a placebo. This specimen consisted of peripheral blood, obtained in a trial of Ad26.COV2.S vaccine versus placebo. The chain's CDR3 is CASSPRGTSGGETQYF. DNA of the CDR3: TGCGCCAGCAGCCCCCGGGGGACTAGCGGGGGGGAGACCCAGTACTTC.